This entry lists 17 T cell receptor beta chains sequenced from one sample in a study of T cell changes during pregnancy in multiple sclerosis. Measured with immunoSEQ multiplex PCR; TCRdb has only the in-frame clones, and not every one. The data hold tens of thousands of clones, with 85% to 90% observed a single time. The sample was peripheral blood, taken after pregnancy. The receptors originated from a female donor in good health, enrolled as a control in a pregnancy study.

This chain uses TRBV5-1 with TRBJ2-7; D gene unclear. CDR1 is SGHRS and CDR2 is YFSETQ in the germline V gene. CDR3 length equals 14 residues. V lost 0 bases and J lost 3, with 10 bases in between. The DNA of the CDR3 is TGCGCCAGCAGCTTGGGCCAGGCCCGCTACGAGCAGTACTTC. Encoded protein: CASSLGQARYEQYF.

The chain recombines TRBV5-6 with TRBJ2-2, with TRBD1 matching over 7 bases. CDR3 length: 16 amino acids. Germline trimming cut 4 bases from V and 0 bases from J; bases unmatched to any gene: 6. Germline V gene sequence: CDR1 SGHDT, CDR2 YYEEEE. In DNA form, the CDR3 reads TGTGCCAGCAGCCCCCGGGACAGCGCGAACACCGGGGAGCTGTTTTTT. Translation gives CASSPRDSANTGELFF. Complete variable domain (other parts from reference TRBV5-6 and TRBJ2-2): DAGVTQSPTHLIKTRGQQVTLRCSPKSGHDTVSWYQQALGQGPQFIFQYYEEEERQRGNFPDRFSGHQFPNYSSELNVNALLLGDSALYLCASSPRDSANTGELFFGEGSRLTVL.

The V call is TRBV7-9, the J call TRBJ2-2, with D tentatively TRBD2 (5 bases). V dropped 5 bases and J dropped 0 bases, with 10 bases sitting between them. The V gene's germline CDR1 is SEHNR and CDR2 FQNEAQ (reference sequence). The CDR3 spans 15 residues. The chain's CDR3 is CASSRGLANTGELFF. CDR3 in DNA: TGTGCCAGCAGCCGAGGGCTAGCGAACACCGGGGAGCTGTTTTTT.

The V call is TRBV28, the J call TRBJ1-2; maybe TRBD1 (5 bases). This CDR3 spans 16 amino acids. The V gene's germline CDR1 is MDHEN and CDR2 SYDVKM. V dropped 7 bases and J dropped 6 bases, with 24 bases sitting between them. The CDR3: CASTDRDFPFIDGYTF. The CDR3 coding sequence is TGTGCCAGCACCGATCGGGACTTCCCGTTTATTGATGGCTACACCTTC.

The chain has TRBV19 and TRBJ2-1; a possible D gene is TRBD1 (6 bases). This CDR3 spans 15 amino acids. V gave up 4 bases and J gave up 6 bases, with 16 bases separating them. Germline V CDR1 and CDR2: LNHDA, SQIVND (reference sequence). For the CDR3, the DNA is TGTGCCAGTAGTACCAACAGGGTACAGTTCAATGAGCAGTTCTTC. It translates to CASSTNRVQFNEQFF.

The chain combines TRBV19 with TRBJ1-1; no reliable D call. The germline gives CDR1 LNHDA, CDR2 SQIVND (reference sequence). The germline V and J ends were trimmed by 2 bases and 6 bases, with 10 bases remaining between them. The CDR3 extends over 13 amino acids. CDR3 region: CASSISGAPEAFF. As DNA, the CDR3 is TGTGCCAGTAGTATATCGGGAGCACCTGAAGCTTTCTTT.

The chain has TRBV2 and TRBJ1-5; TRBD1 agrees at 7 bases. The CDR3 is 13 amino acids. J gave up 3 bases and V 6 bases, and 2 bases lay outside the gene matches. Germline assignment: CDR1 SNHLY and CDR2 FYNNEI. CDR3 coding DNA: TGTGCCAGCAGGGGACAGCACAATCAGCCCCAGCATTTT. Its translation is CASRGQHNQPQHF. Full variable domain (rest looked up from reference TRBV2 and TRBJ1-5): EPEVTQTPSHQVTQMGQEVILRCVPISNHLYFYWYRQILGQKVEFLVSFYNNEISEKSEIFDDQFSVERPDGSNFTLKIRSTKLEDSAMYFCASRGQHNQPQHFGDGTRLSIL.

The V gene is TRBV7-9, the J gene TRBJ2-3; no firm D call. CDR3 length: 12 amino acids. The V end was cut by 3 bases, the J end by 14 bases, with 15 bases between. CDR1 SEHNR and CDR2 FQNEAQ come from the germline V gene (reference sequence). The CDR3 DNA is TGTGCCAGCAGCTTTTCTCCTAGTCCCCCGTATTTT. Residues: CASSFSPSPPYF.

This chain links TRBV6-6 with TRBJ2-7; 9 bases align to TRBD1. Germline trimming cut 0 bases from V and 4 bases from J; bases unmatched to any gene: 7. The V gene's germline CDR1 is MNHNY and CDR2 SVGAGI (reference sequence). The CDR3 contains 16 residues. CDR3 DNA: TGTGCCAGCAGTTACTCGAATGGGGACAGGGCGTACGAGCAGTACTTC. This gives the protein CASSYSNGDRAYEQYF.

CDR3 nucleotides: TGCAGTGTACCAGGGGTCGATGGCTACACCTTC. Its protein product is CSVPGVDGYTF. J is TRBJ1-2 and V is TRBV20-1; tentative D call: TRBD1 (6 bases). The CDR3 consists of 11 residues. V was trimmed by 7 bases and J by 6 bases, leaving 12 bases between them. Germline CDR1 reads DFQATT; CDR2 reads SNEGSKA (reference sequence).

The J gene is TRBJ2-1, the V gene TRBV11-2; TRBD2 matches 10 bases. CDR3 length equals 15 residues. Per germline, CDR1 SGHAT and CDR2 FQNNGV. J gave up 6 bases and V 2 bases, and 4 bases lay outside the gene matches. This CDR3 is CASSLTSGNRNEQFF. CDR3 coding DNA: TGTGCCAGCAGCTTAACTAGCGGGAACCGCAATGAGCAGTTCTTC.

The rearrangement uses TRBV19 and TRBJ2-2, with TRBD2 identical over 11 bases. The CDR3 is made up of 16 amino acids. With V trimmed by 5 bases and J by 6 bases, 8 bases remained unmatched. From germline, CDR1 is LNHDA and CDR2 SQIVND (reference sequence). The CDR3 DNA is TGTGCCAGTAGTCAGAAAACTAGCGGGGGACCCGGGGAGCTGTTTTTT. Translation: CASSQKTSGGPGELFF.

The V gene is TRBV7-2, the J gene TRBJ2-7; 10 bases map to TRBD2. Per the germline V gene, CDR1 is SGHTA and CDR2 is FQGNSA. V was clipped by 1 base and J by 6 bases; unmatched bases: 9. The CDR3 covers 16 residues. The CDR3 protein is CTSSLGASGGEGEQYF. For the CDR3, the DNA is TGTACCAGCAGCTTAGGGGCTAGCGGGGGTGAAGGCGAGCAGTACTTC.

V is TRBV10-2 and J is TRBJ2-2; no reliable D call. V gave up 4 bases and J gave up 4 bases, with 16 bases separating them. Germline V gene sequence: CDR1 WSHSY, CDR2 SAAADI. The length of the CDR3 is 16 residues. The CDR3 region is CASSAAYRSATGELFF. The DNA for the CDR3 is TGCGCCAGCAGTGCCGCTTACAGATCGGCCACCGGGGAGCTGTTTTTT.

The J gene is TRBJ1-4, the V gene TRBV4-3, with 7 bases that match TRBD1. Germline CDR1 reads LGHNA; CDR2 reads YSLEER. CDR3 length equals 20 residues. The V and J ends lost 0 bases and 4 bases, in that order; junction bases with no gene match: 17. CDR3 amino acids: CASSQERGTAFEGLNEKLFF. CDR3 DNA sequence: TGCGCCAGCAGCCAAGAAAGGGGGACAGCGTTTGAGGGGCTTAATGAAAAACTGTTTTTT.

J is TRBJ2-7 and V is TRBV29-1, with D tentatively TRBD2 (5 bases). The V end was cut by 0 bases, the J end by 0 bases, with 12 bases between. Germline assignment: CDR1 SQVTM and CDR2 ANQGSEA. The CDR3 consists of 15 residues. The CDR3: CSVEEARLSSYEQYF. CDR3 nucleotide sequence: TGCAGCGTTGAAGAGGCCAGACTAAGCTCCTACGAGCAGTACTTC.

In this sample, this clone turned up once. CDR3 DNA: TGTGCCAGCGCAACCCGGGGGGGGGCCAACGTCCTGACTTTC. Its translation: CASATRGGANVLTF. The chain joins TRBV6-5 to TRBJ2-6; perhaps TRBD2 as D (6 bases). Germline V gives CDR1 MNHEY, CDR2 SVGAGI. The CDR3 is made up of 14 amino acids. V was trimmed by 8 bases and J by 4 bases, leaving 12 bases between them.